The T cell receptor (beta chain) described here comes from a study of vaccination effects on CD4 cells after COVID-19 (dated by TCRdb to the early 2020s). About the investigation overall: Across the study, the median time from the second dose to post-vaccine sampling was 72 days (range 14 to 241). The study compared SARS-CoV-2 spike-specific CD4+ TCR repertoires before and after mRNA vaccination in COVID-19 convalescent patients and infection-naive vaccine recipients. A total of 10 COVID-19 convalescent patients and a handful of SARS-CoV-2-naive healthy vaccine recipients were included in the full study. Cultures from other donors in the study were sequenced with the Oncomine TCR Beta short-read assay on an Illumina iSeq 100. Broader findings and caveats from the paper: Limitations of the study were the small number of convalescent patients and the absence of early post-infection timepoints. In healthy vaccine recipients, vaccine-induced clones were almost all SARS-CoV-2 mono-reactive, with only 1 of 255 cross-reactive with common cold coronaviruses. Clones induced by infection and clones induced by vaccination both contracted markedly at late timepoints after vaccination, which fits with T cell responses waning over time.

A note on this clone: Its specific antigen is unknown. The sample holds no much larger clone one base away, and base qualities are not on file.

Receptor libraries were prepared by the immunoSEQ multiplex PCR assay. TCR beta CDR3 sequencing was performed on DNA from the cultured, isolated CD4+ T cells. The original methods were these. The analysis removed non-productive TCR sequences, trimmed reads to the CDR3 region, and retained only CDR3s that were 7 or more amino acids long. The MANAFEST web app was used to pick out antigen-specific clonotypes by comparing their expansion in peptide wells with that in reference cultures. For clones to be considered positive, expansion at FDR<0.05 versus reference and all other wells, an odds ratio above 5, and a frequency above 0.1% in two replicate wells were required. A clonotype was called cross-reactive if it was significantly expanded both in SARS-CoV-2 spike wells and in at least one common cold coronavirus spike condition. Using the stringdist R package, CDR3 similarity was measured by Levenshtein distance, and unrooted trees were constructed with ape in R 3.6.1. TCRdb mirrors the immuneACCESS table, restricted to in-frame sequences. Some clones are absent from its copies; in checked studies, under half trace to an unresolved V gene, and the reason for the others is unknown. D and trimming come from the DNA, and the V and J calls and clone size come from that table. A total of 55,000 to 70,000 clones appear in this sample, roughly three quarters of them only once. 0.75% to 1% of the sample belongs to the ten largest clones.

In the ViraFEST assay, PBMC were stimulated with viral peptide pools, and antigen-specific CD4+ T cell clonotypes were then identified by expansion using TCR sequencing. After approximately eleven days of culture, CD4+ T cells were isolated with the EasySep CD4+ T cell isolation kit. Participants received two doses of either the BNT162b2 or the mRNA-1273 mRNA SARS-CoV-2 vaccine. None of the healthy vaccine recipients had a prior SARS-CoV-2 infection, which was confirmed by nucleocapsid antibody tests that came back negative both before and after vaccination. Each well held 2 million to 2.5 million PBMC cultured in IMDM containing approximately 5% human AB serum, roughly 9.6 IU/ml IL-2 and gentamicin, along with roughly 10 ug/ml peptides. On days 3 and 7, half of the culture medium was replaced with fresh IL-2-containing medium. Unless otherwise noted, each peptide stimulation condition was cultured in triplicate wells. PBMC were separated from whole blood using Ficoll-Paque Plus gradient centrifugation and were then either cryopreserved at -140C or used fresh. The overlapping peptide pools covered the spike proteins of SARS-CoV-2 and of the common cold coronaviruses HCoV-NL63, HCoV-OC43 and HCoV-229E. Genomic DNA was extracted from cultured CD4+ T cells with the QIAamp micro DNA kit.

From the cysteine through the phenylalanine, the CDR3 covers 15 amino acids. This entry keeps only the CDR3 DNA: 45 bases, framed from base 1. For CDR1 and CDR2, the germline V gene lists KGHSH and LQKENI. V lost 3 bases and J lost 4 bases, and the count of bases not matched to a germline gene is 8. In this chain, TRBV18 is recombined with TRBJ1-2, and TRBD1 matches 7 of the central bases. The TCR originated in a human donor who received a COVID-19 vaccine. The specimen was CD4+ T cells from PBMCs cultured with HCoV-OC43 spike peptides, collected after COVID-19 vaccination. The cell subset or site label, as the study defines it: HCoV-OC43 spike overlapping peptide pool stimulation. CDR3 region: CASSPVPGQSYGYTF. The sequenced DNA is TGTGCCAGCTCACCGGTCCCGGGACAGAGCTATGGCTACACCTTC.